One TCR beta chain is described in this entry. The antigen it binds to is not known. Nothing much larger sits one base from this clone, and base qualities are not available. The CDR3 regions of human TCRbeta chains were analyzed by immunosequencing. The study's own analysis went as follows. TCRs in the repertoires were compared against a reference library of SARS-CoV-2-specific TCRs that had been generated with the MIRA antigen-specificity platform. Breadth meant the fraction of unique TCRs that were SARS-CoV-2-associated, whereas depth meant the fraction of total T cells that were SARS-CoV-2-associated. Using the MIRA data, each spike-specific TCR was mapped to the spike region that the TCR reacts to and placed in a CD4 or CD8 class. Log10-transformed breadth and depth values were compared by one-way ANOVA with Sidak's multiple comparisons tests. This is the immuneACCESS table as TCRdb keeps it, with only in-frame sequences that have V and J called. A part of the clones is gone; compared with another copy, unresolved V genes explain less than half, and the rest is unexplained. That table gives V, J and clone size, and the DNA gave D and trimming. The table for this sample lists 100,000 to 150,000 clones; about 90% of them were counted only once. The ten biggest clones cover 4% to 5.5% of the sample.

Reading from cysteine to phenylalanine, the CDR3 counts 14 amino acids. The retained sequence is limited to the CDR3, 42 bases, with the frame set at the first base. The germline V gene (reference sequence) gives CDR1 as LGHDT and CDR2 as YNNKEL. Trimming leaves V shorter by 4 bases and J shorter by 15 bases, with the junction holding 14 bases beyond the gene matches. In the paper's terms, the time point label means: baseline before first vaccination. This sample's treatment or condition label indicates: meningococcal conjugate vaccine given as trial control. Samples from vaccinated people were obtained from the UK trials COV001 and COV002, which included a single-blind randomized controlled phase 2/3 trial of AZD1222 (ChAdOx1 nCoV-19) in healthy adults. For TCRbeta chain sequencing, PBMC samples were collected from trial participants at day 0 and at day 28 after the second dose. This entry comes from a study of T cell responses to AZD1222 COVID-19 vaccine listed by TCRdb under 2021. As for the study more broadly: A total of around 240 trial participants underwent TCR sequencing, of whom about 210 had received two doses of AZD1222 and around 25 had received two doses of the MenACWY control vaccine. Trial participants were enrolled into age subgroups of 18-55, 56-69 and 70-plus years, which contained about 150, 27 and 61 TCR-sequenced participants, respectively. Broad study findings and their caveats: Nearly half of unique spike-specific TCRs reportedly recognized epitopes outside regions mutated in the B.1.351 and B.1.1.7 variants. Because no day 14 peak-response samples were available, the repertoires could be characterized only after the peak T cell response. CD4 TCRs associated with the vaccine covered the entire spike protein, and the dominant responses were in regions 160-218 and 743-854. Conclusions about previously exposed vaccinees are limited, since just a handful of AZD1222 recipients were seropositive for SARS-CoV-2 at baseline. A significant rise in spike-specific TCR breadth and depth was observed after two AZD1222 doses relative to day 0 and relative to MenACWY recipients. The 56-69-year group was small, and its depth increase did not reach significance, likely because of low power. Most participants were white British and females outnumbered males, and the authors suggested that clonal diversity may have been underestimated.

Sequenced here: peripheral blood, sampled on day 0 of MenACWY control vaccination. The TCR sequence derives from an adult in good health. The chain employs TRBV3-1 (or the pseudogene TRBV3-2) and TRBJ2-1, with 8 bases in between that match TRBD2. The DNA sequence is as follows: TGTGCCAGCAGCCCCGAATTAACCGGGACTAGTGCGTTCTTC. It specifies CASSPELTGTSAFF.